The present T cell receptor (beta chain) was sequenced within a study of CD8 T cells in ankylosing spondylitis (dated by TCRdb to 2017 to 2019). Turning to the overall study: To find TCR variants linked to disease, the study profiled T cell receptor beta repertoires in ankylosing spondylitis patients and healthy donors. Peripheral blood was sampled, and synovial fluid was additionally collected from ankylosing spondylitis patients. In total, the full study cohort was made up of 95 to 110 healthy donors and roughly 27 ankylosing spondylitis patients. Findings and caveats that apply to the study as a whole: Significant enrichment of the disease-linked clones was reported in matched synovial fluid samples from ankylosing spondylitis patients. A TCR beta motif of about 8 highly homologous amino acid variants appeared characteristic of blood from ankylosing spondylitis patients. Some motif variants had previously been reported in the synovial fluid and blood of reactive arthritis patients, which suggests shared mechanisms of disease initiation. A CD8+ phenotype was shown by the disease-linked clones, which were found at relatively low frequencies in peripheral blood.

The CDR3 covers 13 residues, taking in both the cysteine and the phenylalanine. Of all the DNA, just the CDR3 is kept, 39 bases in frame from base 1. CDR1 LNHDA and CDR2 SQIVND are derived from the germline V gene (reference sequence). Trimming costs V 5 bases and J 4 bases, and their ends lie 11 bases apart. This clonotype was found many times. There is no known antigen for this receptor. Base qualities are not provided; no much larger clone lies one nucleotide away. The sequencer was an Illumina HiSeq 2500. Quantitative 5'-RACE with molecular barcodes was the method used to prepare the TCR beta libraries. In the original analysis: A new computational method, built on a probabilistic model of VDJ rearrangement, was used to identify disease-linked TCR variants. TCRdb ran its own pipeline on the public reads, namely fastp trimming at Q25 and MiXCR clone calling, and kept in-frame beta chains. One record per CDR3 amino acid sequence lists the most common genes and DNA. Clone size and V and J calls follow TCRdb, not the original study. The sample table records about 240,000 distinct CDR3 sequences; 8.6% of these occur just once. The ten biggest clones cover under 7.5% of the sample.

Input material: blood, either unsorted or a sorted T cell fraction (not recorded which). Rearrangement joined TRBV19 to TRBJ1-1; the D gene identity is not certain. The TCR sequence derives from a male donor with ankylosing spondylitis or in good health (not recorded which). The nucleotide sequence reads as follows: TGTGCCAGTAGTTCCTCGCTCCCCACTGAAGCTTTCTTT. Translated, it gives CASSSSLPTEAFF.